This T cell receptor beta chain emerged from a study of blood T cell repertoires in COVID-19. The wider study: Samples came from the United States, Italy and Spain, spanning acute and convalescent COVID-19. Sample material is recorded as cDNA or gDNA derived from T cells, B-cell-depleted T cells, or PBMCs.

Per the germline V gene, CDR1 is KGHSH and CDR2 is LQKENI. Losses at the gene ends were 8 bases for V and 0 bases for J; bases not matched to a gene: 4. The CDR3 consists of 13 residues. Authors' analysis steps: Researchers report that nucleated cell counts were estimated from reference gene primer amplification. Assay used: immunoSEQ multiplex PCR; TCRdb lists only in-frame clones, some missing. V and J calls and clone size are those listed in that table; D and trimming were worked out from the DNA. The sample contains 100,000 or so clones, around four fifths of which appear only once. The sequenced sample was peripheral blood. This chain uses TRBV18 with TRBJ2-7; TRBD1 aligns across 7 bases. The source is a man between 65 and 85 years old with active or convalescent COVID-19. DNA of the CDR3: TGTGCCAGCAGATGGGACAGCTCCTACGAGCAGTACTTC. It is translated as CASRWDSSYEQYF.